This is a list of T cell receptor beta chains from one sample in a study of blood T cell repertoires in COVID-19. This table comes from immunoSEQ multiplex PCR, and its TCRdb copy is limited to in-frame clones, with some not included. The sample has 350,000 or so clones; 88% are singletons. The specimen sequenced was PBMCs or T cells enriched from blood (not recorded which). The receptors come from a woman aged 25 to 39 who had been exposed to COVID-19. CDR3s include the opening cysteine and the closing phenylalanine or tryptophan. A D gene is named only where the DNA matches it firmly. Clone size is given for some rows only: seen once, a few or many times, or a class if the clone is expanded.

>TRBV6-5|-|TRBJ1-1|-
TGTGCCAGCTCCGACAGCTTGAACACTGAAGCTTTCTTT
CASSDSLNTEAFF
>TRBV2|-|TRBJ1-5|-
TGTGCCAGCAGTGTTCTAACAGTTAGCAATCAGCCCCAGCATTTT
CASSVLTVSNQPQHF
>TRBV11-2|-|TRBJ2-1|TRBD1
TGTGCCAGCAGCTTAGTCCAAGGGGGCGTTATCCTCAATGAGCAGTTCTTC
CASSLVQGGVILNEQFF
>TRBV6-5|once|TRBJ1-2|-
TGTGCCAGCAGCCGCAGGGTTAACTATGGCTACACCTTC
CASSRRVNYGYTF
>TRBV10-3|-|TRBJ2-1|TRBD2
TGTGCCATCAGTGAGACGAACCCCGGGACTAGGGAGTACAATGAGCAGTTCTTC
CAISETNPGTREYNEQFF
>TRBV15|once|TRBJ2-1|-
TGTGCCACCAGCAGGCTACGGGGGACTCTCTACAATGAGCAGTTCTTC
CATSRLRGTLYNEQFF
>TRBV28|-|TRBJ1-5|-
TGTGCCAGCAGTTTATTCCCCGCGGGTCAGCCCCAGCATTTT
CASSLFPAGQPQHF
>TRBV11-3|-|TRBJ1-1|-
TGTGCCAGCAGCTTAGGCTCACAACAGGGTACTACTGAAGCTTTCTTT
CASSLGSQQGTTEAFF
>TRBV2|-|TRBJ2-4|TRBD1
TGTGCCAGCAGTGAGGAGACAGGGGCCAAAAACATTCAGTACTTC
CASSEETGAKNIQYF
>TRBV3-1/TRBV3-2|-|TRBJ2-7|TRBD1
TGTGCCAGCAGCCAAGGCAGGGGGCGTCCACTACTCGAGCAGTACTTC
CASSQGRGRPLLEQYF
>TRBV18|-|TRBJ2-7|TRBD1
TGTGCCAGCTCACGACCACTAATACCGGGACAGGACCTAAGAGACTCCTACGAGCAGTACTTC
CASSRPLIPGQDLRDSYEQYF
>TRBV30|-|TRBJ1-4|-
TGTGCCTGGATCCCCGCAAGGGGAGAAAAACTGTTTTTT
CAWIPARGEKLFF
>TRBV19|-|TRBJ2-1|TRBD2
TGTGCCAGTAGCGGACTAGCGGGAAATGAGCAGTTCTTC
CASSGLAGNEQFF
>TRBV19|once|TRBJ1-1|TRBD1
TGTGCCAGTAGAGAACAGGGGGTCGCTGAAGCTTTCTTT
CASREQGVAEAFF
>TRBV7-9|-|TRBJ2-6|-
TGTGCCAGCAGCTTAAATCTGGGGCGCGCGGTTTTTGGGGCCAACGTCCTGACTTTC
CASSLNLGRAVFGANVLTF
>TRBV28|once|TRBJ2-7|TRBD1
TGTGCCAGCGGTTTGGACAGGGTGCCCGAGCAGTACTTC
CASGLDRVPEQYF
>TRBV4-1|-|TRBJ1-6|-
TGCGCCAGCAGCCAGGACGAGAGGGCCCTCCACTTT
CASSQDERALHF
>TRBV24-1|-|TRBJ2-7|-
TGTGCCACCAGTGATTCAAGGCGGGCAATCTACGAGCAGTACTTC
CATSDSRRAIYEQYF
>TRBV5-1|-|TRBJ1-1|-
TGCGCCAGCAAAAGAACGGGGACACCGAACACTGAAGCTTTCTTT
CASKRTGTPNTEAFF
>TRBV28|-|TRBJ1-1|-
TGTGCCAGCAGTGGGACAACCGCCTCCTCCCACGCCTACACTGAAGCTTTCTTT
CASSGTTASSHAYTEAFF
>TRBV7-2|-|TRBJ1-5|TRBD1
TGTGCCAGCAGCTTAGCCCTGGGACAGAGTAGCAATCAGCCCCAGCATTTT
CASSLALGQSSNQPQHF
>TRBV5-4|-|TRBJ2-3|TRBD2
TGTGCCAGCAGCTTGCGGGGAGGGGCCAGAGAGGGTACGCAGTATTTT
CASSLRGGAREGTQYF
>TRBV28|-|TRBJ1-3|-
TGTGCCAGCAGTCCCGGGGGATCTGGAAACACCATATATTTT
CASSPGGSGNTIYF
>TRBV23-1|-|TRBJ2-1|-
TGCGCCAGCAGTCAATCGAGTTCGTTCTTC
CASSQSSSFF
>TRBV6-5|-|TRBJ1-3|-
TGTGCCAGCAGTCATTGGACAGTCTCTGGAAACACCATATATTTT
CASSHWTVSGNTIYF
>TRBV24-1|-|TRBJ2-5|TRBD1
TGTGCCACCAGTGATTTGGCCGGGACAGGCGAGTACCAAGAGACCCAGTACTTC
CATSDLAGTGEYQETQYF
>TRBV2|-|TRBJ2-4|-
TGTGCCAGCAGTGGCTCTAGGAACATTCAGTACTTC
CASSGSRNIQYF
>TRBV5-1|-|TRBJ2-7|TRBD2
TGCGCCAGCAGCTTCGAGGGACTAGCGGGAGTCGAGCAGTACTTC
CASSFEGLAGVEQYF
>TRBV19|-|TRBJ1-2|-
TGTGCCAGTAGTATTCTACAGCACTATGGCTACACCTTC
CASSILQHYGYTF
>TRBV7-9|-|TRBJ1-1|-
TGTGCCAGCAGCTTAATGTCTCCTGAAGCTTTCTTT
CASSLMSPEAFF
>TRBV28|-|TRBJ2-2|TRBD1
TGTGCCAGCAGTCCCGGTGACAGGGTGGAGCTGTTTTTT
CASSPGDRVELFF
>TRBV7-3|-|TRBJ2-4|-
TGTGCCAGCAGCTTAAAACCGGAAAACATTCAGTACTTC
CASSLKPENIQYF
>TRBV30|-|TRBJ1-1|-
TGTGCCTGGAGTGTATTGGGACTCTCAGGGGCTTTCTTT
CAWSVLGLSGAFF
>TRBV27|-|TRBJ2-1|TRBD2
TGTGCCAGCAGTTTTCTGAGCGGGAGAATCTACAATGAGCAGTTCTTC
CASSFLSGRIYNEQFF
>TRBV7-3|-|TRBJ1-1|TRBD1
TGTGCCAGCAGCTTAACAGGGGGCGCGGTGTCCTCTGAAGCTTTCTTT
CASSLTGGAVSSEAFF
>TRBV30|-|TRBJ2-7|-
TGTGCCTGGAGTGTTACAGGGATTGGCTACGAGCAGTACTTC
CAWSVTGIGYEQYF
>TRBV3-1/TRBV3-2|-|TRBJ1-1|TRBD1
TGTGCCAGCAGCCAGAGGCAACCGGGACAGTCGGGGGGGGCTTTCTTT
CASSQRQPGQSGGAFF
>TRBV11-2|-|TRBJ1-2|-
TGTGCCAGCAGCTTAAGCGGTATTCAGGGCTACACCTTC
CASSLSGIQGYTF
>TRBV19|-|TRBJ1-5|TRBD1
TGTGCCAGTAGTCCCGGGGACAGCATTAATCAGCCCCAGCATTTT
CASSPGDSINQPQHF
>TRBV18|once|TRBJ2-1|-
TGTGCCAGCTCACCATTCGGGGGAGAGGGTGAGCAGTTCTTC
CASSPFGGEGEQFF
>TRBV11-3|few|TRBJ2-1|-
TGTGCCAGCAGCTTAGAATCCCAGGCCAGTTGGCCTTTGGAGCAGTTCTTC
CASSLESQASWPLEQFF
>TRBV5-8|-|TRBJ1-4|TRBD1
TGTGCCAGCAGCTTGGCATTACAGGGGGCAGATGAAAAACTGTTTTTT
CASSLALQGADEKLFF
>TRBV7-9|-|TRBJ2-3|TRBD2
TGTGCCAGCAGCTTAGGACTAGCGGGAAGCACTACGCAGTATTTT
CASSLGLAGSTTQYF